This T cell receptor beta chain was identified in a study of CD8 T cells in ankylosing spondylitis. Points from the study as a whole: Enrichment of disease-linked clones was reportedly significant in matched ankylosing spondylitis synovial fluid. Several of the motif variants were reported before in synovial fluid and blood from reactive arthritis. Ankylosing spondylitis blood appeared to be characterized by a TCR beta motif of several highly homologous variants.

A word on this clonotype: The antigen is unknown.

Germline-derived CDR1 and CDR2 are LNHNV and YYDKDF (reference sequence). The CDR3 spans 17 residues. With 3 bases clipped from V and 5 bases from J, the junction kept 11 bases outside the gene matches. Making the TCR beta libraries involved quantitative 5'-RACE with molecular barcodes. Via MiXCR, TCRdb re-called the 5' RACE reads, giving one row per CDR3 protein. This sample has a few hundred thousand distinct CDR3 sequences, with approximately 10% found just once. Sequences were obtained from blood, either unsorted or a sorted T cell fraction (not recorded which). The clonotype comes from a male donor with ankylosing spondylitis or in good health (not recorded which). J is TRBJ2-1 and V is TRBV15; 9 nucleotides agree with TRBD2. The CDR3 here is CATSSLSLAGVNNEQFF. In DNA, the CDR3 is TGTGCCACCAGCAGTCTGTCCTTAGCGGGGGTTAACAATGAGCAGTTCTTC.